Shown below are 22 T cell receptor beta chains from a single sample sequenced in a study of regulatory T cells in long-lasting Graves disease. Combining iRepertoire HTBI primers with Arm-PCR of CDR3 regions, the authors built TCR beta libraries. TCRdb recomputed calls from the multiplex PCR reads with MiXCR, one row per CDR3 protein. The sample records over 350,000 distinct CDR3 sequences, less than 15% being singletons. Specified time point: newly diagnosed GD, antithyroid drugs for less than 3 months. Preparation of the TCR library used RNA extracted from PBMCs. In addition, the sample was reused for a study of T cells in Graves' hyperthyroidism and ophthalmopathy.

The material was peripheral blood mononuclear cells (PBMCs), obtained at new diagnosis, from a patient treated with antithyroid drugs. The source of these receptors is a woman aged 50 to 60 with Graves disease.

This clonotype was picked up many times. The chain carries TRBV28 and TRBJ1-1; maybe TRBD1 (6 bases). V was pared by 5 bases and J by 4 bases, with 14 bases between. CDR1 is MDHEN, CDR2 SYDVKM, per germline. The length of the CDR3 is 14 residues. The CDR3 reads CASSGGGLGTEAFF. As DNA, the CDR3 is TGTGCCAGCAGTGGGGGCGGCTTGGGCACTGAAGCTTTCTTT. Supplemented by reference TRBV28 and TRBJ1-1, the full variable domain reads DVKVTQSSRYLVKRTGEKVFLECVQDMDHENMFWYRQDPGLGLRLIYFSYDVKMKEKGDIPEGYSVSREKKERFSLILESASTNQTSMYLCASSGGGLGTEAFFGQGTRLTVV.

This clonotype has at least ten counts. The chain carries TRBV6-1 and TRBJ1-1; perhaps TRBD1 as D (5 bases). The CDR3 has 16 amino acids. The V gene lost 3 bases and the J gene lost 4 bases, with 18 bases spanning the gap. Germline assignment: CDR1 MNHNS and CDR2 SASEGT. The CDR3 protein is CASSDWEGRRGTEAFF. The CDR3, as DNA: TGTGCCAGCAGTGATTGGGAGGGGCGGAGGGGCACTGAAGCTTTCTTT.

This clonotype was seen ten or more times. The chain links TRBV30 to TRBJ2-1; D gene unclear. Near its end, the DNA agrees better with TRBJ2-5, so the J call may be wrong. This CDR3 spans 14 amino acids. CDR1 is GTSNPN, CDR2 SVGIG, per germline (reference sequence). This CDR3 is CAWTGAVFGETQYF. In DNA form, the CDR3 reads TGTGCCTGGACTGGAGCAGTATTTGGAGAGACCCAGTACTTC.

At least ten counts were recorded for this clonotype. The chain has TRBV28 and TRBJ1-4; D perhaps matches TRBD1 (6 bases). The CDR3 extends over 15 amino acids. V was clipped by 7 bases and J by 7 bases, with 19 bases between them. Germline loops: CDR1 MDHEN, CDR2 SYDVKM. The CDR3 protein is CASTPMGARGEKLFF. CDR3 bases: TGTGCCAGCACCCCTATGGGGGCGCGGGGTGAAAAACTGTTTTTT. The variable domain in full, completed from reference TRBV28 and TRBJ1-4, reads DVKVTQSSRYLVKRTGEKVFLECVQDMDHENMFWYRQDPGLGLRLIYFSYDVKMKEKGDIPEGYSVSREKKERFSLILESASTNQTSMYLCASTPMGARGEKLFFGSGTQLSVL.

This clonotype was counted many times. The J gene is TRBJ2-1, the V gene TRBV28; possible D gene TRBD2, 6 bases. CDR1 and CDR2 from the germline V gene are MDHEN and SYDVKM. The CDR3 has 13 residues. Trimming cost V 11 bases and J 7 bases, with 18 bases left between them. Here the CDR3 DNA reads TGTGCCGGTAGCGGCCTCCCTGGGAATGAGCAGTTCTTC. Its protein product is CAGSGLPGNEQFF.

There are many counts of this clonotype. The chain uses TRBV12-5 and TRBJ2-1; the match to TRBD2 covers 10 bases. The CDR3 contains 17 residues. Trimming at V came to 1 base and at J to 7 bases, leaving 10 bases not matched to a gene. Germline V gene sequence: CDR1 LGHNT, CDR2 FRNRAP. CDR3 loop: CASGLGPSGRAANEQFF. For the CDR3, the DNA is TGTGCTAGTGGTTTGGGACCTAGCGGGAGAGCCGCAAATGAGCAGTTCTTC.

In this sample, this clonotype turned up a few times. This rearrangement joins TRBV20-1 to TRBJ2-3, with 8 bases fitting TRBD2. Germline V gene sequence: CDR1 DFQATT, CDR2 SNEGSKA (reference sequence). V lost 2 bases to trimming and J lost 2 bases; unmatched junction nucleotides: 3. The CDR3 sequence is 14 residues long. This chain's CDR3 is CSARISGNTDTQYF. For the CDR3, the DNA is TGCAGTGCTAGAATTAGCGGGAACACAGATACGCAGTATTTT.

This clonotype was observed a single time. J is TRBJ2-5 and V is TRBV30; D gene uncertain. Germline V gives CDR1 GTSNPN, CDR2 SVGIG (reference sequence). CDR3 length: 15 amino acids. V was pared by 3 bases and J by 2 bases, with 16 bases between. CDR3 in DNA: TGTGCCTGGAGAGATTTCTCGGCTCTTCAAGAGACCCAGTACTTC. Translated: CAWRDFSALQETQYF.

This clonotype was observed many times. The V and J genes are TRBV6-1 and TRBJ2-5; perhaps TRBD1 as D (5 bases). Trimming took off 2 bases at V and 7 bases at J, with 23 bases between the two ends. Per germline, CDR1 MNHNS and CDR2 SASEGT. This CDR3 contains 17 residues. The chain's CDR3 is CASSEYGFGQGVGTQYF. CDR3 bases: TGTGCCAGCAGTGAATATGGATTCGGTCAGGGCGTCGGGACCCAGTACTTC.

This clonotype was seen a handful of times. The chain has TRBV19 and TRBJ2-7; the D is unclear. CDR3 length: 11 amino acids. Deletions cut 9 bases from V and 0 bases from J, with 6 bases between. Germline CDR1 and CDR2: LNHDA and SQIVND (reference sequence). The CDR3 region is CARRRSYEQYF. In nucleotides, the CDR3 is TGTGCCAGACGTCGCTCCTACGAGCAGTACTTC. Complete variable domain (other parts from reference TRBV19 and TRBJ2-7): DGGITQSPKYLFRKEGQNVTLSCEQNLNHDAMYWYRQDPGQGLRLIYYSQIVNDFQKGDIAEGYSVSREKKESFPLTVTSAQKNPTAFYLCARRRSYEQYFGPGTRLTVT.

This clonotype showed up just a few times. V usage is TRBV4-1 and J usage is TRBJ2-3, with 9 bases lining up with TRBD2. The CDR3 contains 15 residues. V dropped 1 base and J dropped 3; count of bases not matched to a gene: 2. CDR1 is MGHRA, CDR2 YSYEKL, per germline. CDR3 residues: CASSQVGLATDTQYF. The CDR3 bases are TGCGCCAGCAGCCAAGTGGGACTAGCAACAGATACGCAGTATTTT.

There are a few counts of this clonotype. V and J are TRBV2 and TRBJ1-1; unclear D gene. The CDR3 consists of 13 residues. Germline lookup yields CDR1 SNHLY and CDR2 FYNNEI. V was clipped by 5 bases and J by 11 bases, with 18 bases between them. As DNA, the CDR3 is TGTGCCAGCAGTAGGGAACTAACTACTGGCGCTTTCTTT. Protein: CASSRELTTGAFF.

Ten or more counts support this clonotype. This rearrangement joins TRBV29-1 to TRBJ2-1; TRBD2 is a possible D gene (5 bases). This CDR3 is built from 13 residues. Deletions cut 8 bases from V and 0 bases from J, with 11 bases between. Germline V gene data show CDR1 as SQVTM and CDR2 as ANQGSEA. The CDR3 bases are TGCAGCCTTTGGGCGGGCTCCTACAATGAGCAGTTCTTC. This gives the protein CSLWAGSYNEQFF.

This clonotype was detected many times. The J gene is TRBJ1-2, the V gene TRBV6-1, with 7 bases identical to TRBD1. The ends lost 2 bases at V and 6 bases at J; junction bases unmatched: 15. From germline, CDR1 is MNHNS and CDR2 SASEGT. The CDR3 is 17 residues long. CDR3 DNA sequence: TGTGCCAGCAGTGAACCCAGTTCTGAGACAGGGAAAGATGGCTACACCTTC. Its protein product is CASSEPSSETGKDGYTF.

This clonotype has more than one count but fewer than ten. This chain uses TRBV18 with TRBJ2-1; D unresolved. This CDR3 has 13 amino acids. Trimming left V 0 bases short and J 7 bases short, with 7 bases between. CDR1 and CDR2 from the germline V gene are KGHSH and LQKENI. CDR3 amino acids: CASSPPSTNEQFF. CDR3 bases: TGTGCCAGCTCACCACCGTCCACGAATGAGCAGTTCTTC. Full variable domain (rest looked up from reference TRBV18 and TRBJ2-1): NAGVMQNPRHLVRRRGQEARLRCSPMKGHSHVYWYRQLPEEGLKFMVYLQKENIIDESGMPKERFSAEFPKEGPSILRIQQVVRGDSAAYFCASSPPSTNEQFFGPGTRLTVL.

The chain has TRBV7-9 and TRBJ1-1; no firm D call. The CDR3 covers 14 residues. The germline gives CDR1 SEHNR, CDR2 FQNEAQ (reference sequence). V was cut by 0 bases and J by 1 base, with 6 bases left in between. The CDR3 spells CASSLATRNTEAFF. The DNA for the CDR3 is TGTGCCAGCAGCTTAGCGACACGGAACACTGAAGCTTTCTTT. The whole variable domain, remainder taken from reference TRBV7-9 and TRBJ1-1, is DTGVSQNPRHKITKRGQNVTFRCDPISEHNRLYWYRQTLGQGPEFLTYFQNEAQLEKSRLLSDRFSAERPKGSFSTLEIQRTEQGDSAMYLCASSLATRNTEAFFGQGTRLTVV.

This clonotype was detected ten times or more. The genes are TRBV7-3 and TRBJ2-6; D gene uncertain. The V gene's germline CDR1 is SGHTA and CDR2 FQGTGA. Trimming pared 2 bases from V and 0 bases from J, leaving 8 bases between. The CDR3 extends over 16 amino acids. The CDR3 region has the DNA TGTGCCAGCAGCTTATTTCCGATCTCTGGGGCCAACGTCCTGACTTTC. It yields the protein CASSLFPISGANVLTF.

A note on this clonotype: A clone one base away is much larger, so this may be a read error. The chain has TRBV12-3 or TRBV12-4 and TRBJ2-3, with a possible D match to TRBD2 (6 bases). The CDR3 length is 15 residues. With 6 bases removed from V and 4 bases from J, the gap between germline ends came to 17 bases. This CDR3 is CASSPGLPEADTQYF. CDR3 DNA: TGTGCCAGCAGCCCAGGACTACCAGAGGCAGATACGCAGTATTTT.

This clonotype has only a few counts. The junction departs from germline at one end; a sequencing error may be responsible. The chain combines TRBV2 with TRBJ2-6; D tentatively fits TRBD1 or TRBD2 (6 bases each). This CDR3 is 20 amino acids long. Looked up from germline, CDR1 is SNHLY and CDR2 is FYNNEI. This CDR3 is CASSDDYRDGGGSGADVLTF. The CDR3 coding sequence is TGTGCCAGCAGTGACGATTACCGGGACGGGGGTGGGTCGGGGGCCGACGTCCTGACTTTC. Full variable domain (missing parts from reference TRBV2 and TRBJ2-6): EPEVTQTPSHQVTQMGQEVILRCVPISNHLYFYWYRQILGQKVEFLVSFYNNEISEKSEIFDDQFSVERPDGSNFTLKIRSTKLEDSAMYFCASSDDYRDGGGSGADVLTFGAGSRLTVL.

Concerning this clonotype itself: A much bigger clone sits one base away, suggesting this may be a read error. This chain links TRBV5-1 with TRBJ2-1, with TRBD2 as a possible D gene (7 bases). V lost 1 base and J lost 8, with 16 bases in between. This CDR3 contains 15 residues. Germline V lookup: CDR1 SGHRS, CDR2 YFSETQ. CDR3: CASSLRKGGRDEQFF. CDR3 nucleotide sequence: TGCGCCAGCAGCTTGAGAAAGGGGGGGAGGGATGAGCAGTTCTTC.

This clonotype came up a few times. This rearrangement joins TRBV7-9 to TRBJ2-1; D is possibly TRBD1 (6 bases). This CDR3 is built from 15 residues. Germline CDR1 SEHNR, CDR2 FQNEAQ (reference sequence). Trimming removed 5 bases at V and 5 bases at J, with 16 bases between. The CDR3 nucleotides are TGTGCCAGCAGCGACAGGCTACCTAGAGACAATGAGCAGTTCTTC. Its protein product is CASSDRLPRDNEQFF.

Many counts were recorded for this clonotype. V gene TRBV5-1 combines with J gene TRBJ2-7; 8 positions match TRBD1. The CDR3 has 16 amino acids. Germline CDR1 SGHRS, CDR2 YFSETQ. J was trimmed by 4 bases and V by 0 bases; bases with no gene match: 9. The CDR3: CASSLANSGGAYEQYF. Written as DNA, the CDR3 is TGCGCCAGCAGCTTGGCCAACTCAGGGGGCGCGTACGAGCAGTACTTC.